Below, 3 T cell receptor beta chains from the same sample are listed, as sequenced in a study of T cells in women clearing cervical HPV infection (dated by TCRdb to 2017 to 2018). Library prep was done by the immunoSEQ multiplex PCR assay. TCRdb limited this immuneACCESS table to in-frame rearrangements with V and J called. A share of clones is missing; checked studies link under half to unresolved V genes, and the rest is unexplained. The sample has around 35,000 clones on record. The biggest ten clones account for around 4% of the sample. Sequencing was done on a sample of blood buffy coat. The receptors shown here come from a woman between 18 and 70 years old with a cervical HPV16 infection that either progressed to CIN3+ or cleared (not recorded which).

Points on this clone: The read finishes 3 residues shy of the CDR3 end, and the germline J gene is used to complete it. The rearrangement joins TRBV4-1 to TRBJ1-2; 8 bases are shared with TRBD1. This CDR3 spans 14 amino acids. Germline V gives CDR1 MGHRA, CDR2 YSYEKL. Trimming cost V 4 bases and J 6 bases; bases outside gene matches: 7. Here the CDR3 reads CASSRGQGEDGYTF. Incomplete CDR3 DNA: TGCGCCAGCAGCCGAGGACAGGGAGAAGATGGC.

Turning to this clone: The read halts 3 residues ahead of the CDR3 end, with the missing end drawn from the germline J gene. This chain joins TRBV28 and TRBJ2-2; TRBD1 matches at 10 bases. V was pared by 6 bases and J by 6 bases, with 10 bases of the junction left unmatched. CDR3 length equals 16 residues. The germline V gene encodes CDR1 MDHEN and CDR2 SYDVKM. The CDR3 DNA, read in part, is TGTGCCAGCAGCCCCTCCGGGACAGGGGAAGCCGGGGAG. This encodes CASSPSGTGEAGE. The CDR3 reads in full as CASSPSGTGEAGELFF.

Concerning this clone itself: Read sequence stops 3 residues before the CDR3 end, and the germline J gene provides the missing end. This sequence joins TRBV5-5 and TRBJ2-7, with D unresolved. V lost 4 bases and J lost 1, with 15 bases in between. The length of the CDR3 is 15 residues. In germline, CDR1 is SGHKS, CDR2 YYEKEE (reference sequence). The CDR3 is CASSVLGSLSYEQYF. The covered CDR3 bases are TGTGCCAGCAGCGTCCTGGGCTCCCTTTCCTACGAG.